The T cell receptor (beta chain) described here comes from a study of blood T cell repertoires in COVID-19. Looking at the study overall: Collection of acute and convalescent COVID-19 samples took place in the United States, Italy and Spain.

As originally analysed: Nucleated cell counts were estimated from reference gene primer amplification. This table comes from immunoSEQ multiplex PCR, and its TCRdb copy is limited to in-frame clones, with some not included. The V and J calls and clone size come from that table; D and trimming were worked out from the DNA. Of fewer than 50,000 clones in the sample, approximately 86% were seen once. Germline values: CDR1 MNHEY, CDR2 SMNVEV (reference sequence). CDR3 length equals 12 residues. Trimming at V came to 3 bases and at J to 13 bases, leaving 6 bases not matched to a gene. The specimen was peripheral blood. This sequence was found in a woman aged 80 or over with acute or convalescent COVID-19. The rearrangement uses TRBV27 and TRBJ2-1; 7 bases fit TRBD1. The CDR3 is CASSFIQGPQFF. In nucleotides, the CDR3 is TGTGCCAGCAGTTTCATACAGGGGCCCCAGTTCTTC.